Below are 26 T cell receptor beta chains sequenced from a single sample in a study of OX40 agonist ivuxolimab in advanced cancers. Some clones are missing from TCRdb's copy, which holds only in-frame ones; the method was immunoSEQ multiplex PCR. The sample has tens of thousands of clones, about 90% seen once. The sample was CD4+ or CD8+ T cells sorted from blood, taken in a trial of the OX40 agonist ivuxolimab. These receptors were obtained from an adult with an advanced solid tumor such as melanoma, head and neck, liver or kidney cancer.

The rearrangement joins TRBV7-2 to TRBJ2-7; 7 bases are a match to TRBD1. Germline V gives CDR1 SGHTA, CDR2 FQGNSA. CDR3 length: 15 residues. The junction had 10 bases not matched to a gene; V was cut back by 6 bases and J by 2 bases. The CDR3 DNA is TGTGCCAGCAGACTATCGACAGGGAGCCCCTACGAGCAGTACTTC. Encoded protein: CASRLSTGSPYEQYF.

The V and J genes are TRBV19 and TRBJ2-3, with a tentative D call TRBD1 (6 bases). Germline-derived CDR1 and CDR2 are LNHDA and SQIVND (reference sequence). V was shortened by 3 bases and J by 0 bases, with 13 bases between the two germline ends. The CDR3 spans 16 residues. CDR3 region: CASSIRGGTSTDTQYF. CDR3 coding DNA: TGTGCCAGTAGTATCAGAGGGGGAACTAGCACAGATACGCAGTATTTT.

This clone was counted a few times. The V gene is TRBV10-2, the J gene TRBJ1-5; D not certain. Germline V gene sequence: CDR1 WSHSY, CDR2 SAAADI. The CDR3 extends over 12 amino acids. V lost 6 bases and J 5 bases, leaving 8 bases between the germline ends. This CDR3 reads CASSYLDQPQHF. Written as DNA, the CDR3 is TGCGCCAGCAGCTACCTTGATCAGCCCCAGCATTTT.

As DNA, the CDR3 is TGTGCCAGCAGCCCCGGGGCGGGAGCGGCCTATGGCTACACCTTC. It yields the protein CASSPGAGAAYGYTF. V usage is TRBV7-2 and J usage is TRBJ1-2, with a possible D match to TRBD1 (5 bases). The CDR3 sequence is 15 residues long. Deletions cut 5 bases from V and 4 bases from J, with 17 bases between. Germline loops: CDR1 SGHTA, CDR2 FQGNSA.

This clone occurred a few times. The rearrangement links TRBV4-1 to TRBJ2-3, with D tentatively TRBD2 (6 bases). The CDR3 totals 15 residues. V shed 1 base and J shed 2 bases, with 10 bases lying between them. CDR1 is MGHRA and CDR2 is YSYEKL in the germline V gene. The CDR3 DNA follows: TGCGCCAGCAGCCAAGGGCGGGGCCCCACAGATACGCAGTATTTT. It translates to CASSQGRGPTDTQYF.

The rearrangement joins TRBV18 to TRBJ2-2, with TRBD1 as a possible D gene (6 bases). Germline V gene lookup returns CDR1 KGHSH and CDR2 LQKENI. V lost 3 bases and J lost 4, with 9 bases in between. The CDR3 loop spans 14 amino acids. The CDR3 DNA sequence: TGTGCCAGCTCACCCCAACAGGGCACCGGGGAGCTGTTTTTT. Residues: CASSPQQGTGELFF.

CDR3 coding DNA: TGTGCCAGTAGTATAGGCCACAGGGCCCCCGAGCAGTACTTC. As protein: CASSIGHRAPEQYF. The chain joins TRBV19 to TRBJ2-5; possible D gene TRBD1, 6 bases. The J call may be mistaken, given a closer DNA end match to TRBJ2-7. The CDR3 is made up of 14 amino acids. From germline, CDR1 is LNHDA and CDR2 SQIVND (reference sequence).

The chain combines TRBV15 with TRBJ1-5; TRBD1 might be the D (5 bases). Trimming removed 1 base at V and 4 bases at J, with 11 bases between. CDR1 is LNHNV, CDR2 YYDKDF, per germline (reference sequence). This CDR3 has 15 residues. CDR3: CATSRAGTANQPQHF. CDR3 coding DNA: TGTGCCACCAGCAGAGCCGGGACCGCTAATCAGCCCCAGCATTTT.

The J gene is TRBJ2-2, the V gene TRBV6-5; 8 nucleotides match TRBD2. The V segment lost 6 bases and the J segment 4 bases; nucleotides outside the gene matches: 7. Germline loops: CDR1 MNHEY, CDR2 SVGAGI. The CDR3 spans 15 residues. The CDR3 loop is CASRPPGLVTGELFF. CDR3 DNA: TGTGCCAGCAGGCCGCCGGGACTAGTCACCGGGGAGCTGTTTTTT.

V usage is TRBV2 and J usage is TRBJ1-2; the D gene is possibly TRBD1 (5 bases). V was trimmed by 5 bases and J by 7 bases, leaving 20 bases between them. The CDR3 is 15 residues long. Per the germline V gene, CDR1 is SNHLY and CDR2 is FYNNEI. The CDR3, as DNA: TGTGCCAGCAGTATAGCGGGACTCCCTATGGGTGGCTACACCTTC. Its translation: CASSIAGLPMGGYTF.

The genes are TRBV25-1 and TRBJ1-1, with unresolved D. From germline, CDR1 is MGHDK and CDR2 SYGVNS. CDR3 size: 14 residues. Trimming pared 1 base from V and 6 bases from J, leaving 12 bases between. CDR3 nucleotide sequence: TGTGCCAGCAGTGAATCGATAGGCAAGGCTGAAGCTTTCTTT. Protein sequence: CASSESIGKAEAFF.

This chain links TRBV5-4 with TRBJ2-1; no definite D call. In germline, CDR1 is SGHNT, CDR2 YYREEE (reference sequence). Between the trimmed V and J ends, which lost 3 bases and 6 bases, there was a span of 10 bases. This CDR3 spans 13 amino acids. CDR3 nucleotides: TGTGCCAGCAGCTCAAGTCGTCGCAATGAGCAGTTCTTC. It encodes CASSSSRRNEQFF.

The CDR3 DNA reads TGTGCCAGCTCACCACAATTCAGCGTACCACTAGCCAAAAACATTCAGTACTTC. As protein: CASSPQFSVPLAKNIQYF. The V call is TRBV18, the J call TRBJ2-4; no clear D gene. This CDR3 has 18 residues. The V gene lost 1 base and the J gene lost 0 bases, with 16 bases spanning the gap. Germline-derived CDR1 and CDR2 are KGHSH and LQKENI.

The rearrangement joins TRBV28 to TRBJ1-2, with a possible D match to TRBD1 (6 bases). Looked up from germline, CDR1 is MDHEN and CDR2 is SYDVKM. The CDR3 covers 12 residues. Trimming took 5 bases from V and 5 from J, leaving 9 bases between them. CDR3 loop: CASSGQIYGYTF. The CDR3 nucleotides are TGTGCCAGCAGTGGACAGATATATGGCTACACCTTC.

The V call is TRBV15, the J call TRBJ2-3, with 10 positions matching TRBD2. CDR3 length equals 17 residues. CDR1 and CDR2 (germline): LNHNV, YYDKDF (reference sequence). Trimming cost V 3 bases and J 3 bases; bases outside gene matches: 9. Here the CDR3 reads CATSRGLAQTSTDTQYF. Written as DNA, the CDR3 is TGTGCCACCAGCAGGGGACTAGCGCAGACAAGTACAGATACGCAGTATTTT.

J is TRBJ2-1 and V is TRBV7-2, with 12 nucleotides matching TRBD2. CDR1 is SGHTA, CDR2 FQGNSA, per germline. The J segment lost 2 bases and the V segment lost 7 bases, leaving 12 bases of the junction unmatched. The CDR3 sequence is 18 residues long. The chain's CDR3 is CASTLGLAGGPPYNEQFF. CDR3 bases: TGTGCCAGCACCCTTGGGCTAGCGGGAGGGCCGCCCTACAATGAGCAGTTCTTC. Full variable domain (missing parts from reference TRBV7-2 and TRBJ2-1): GAGVSQSPSNKVTEKGKDVELRCDPISGHTALYWYRQSLGQGLEFLIYFQGNSAPDKSGLPSDRFSAERTGGSVSTLTIQRTQQEDSAVYLCASTLGLAGGPPYNEQFFGPGTRLTVL.

This clone was recorded a few times. This sequence joins TRBV25-1 and TRBJ2-2, with 7 bases matching TRBD2. This CDR3 spans 12 amino acids. The V gene end was trimmed by 8 bases and the J gene end by 4 bases; junction bases not matched to a gene: 1. Germline-derived CDR1 and CDR2 are MGHDK and SYGVNS. The CDR3 loop reads CASGRGTGELFF. CDR3 coding DNA: TGTGCCAGCGGGAGGGGCACCGGGGAGCTGTTTTTT.

V and J are TRBV19 and TRBJ2-4; no definite D call. The CDR3 extends over 14 amino acids. The V and J ends lost 2 bases and 3 bases respectively, with 8 bases between them. The germline gives CDR1 LNHDA, CDR2 SQIVND (reference sequence). CDR3 in DNA: TGTGCCAGTAGTATAAAAGGTGGCAAAAACATTCAGTACTTC. Protein product: CASSIKGGKNIQYF.

The V and J genes are TRBV10-3 and TRBJ2-3; D is undetermined. The CDR3 sequence is 14 residues long. V shed 4 bases and J shed 4 bases, with 12 bases lying between them. Germline CDR1 is ENHRY and CDR2 is SYGVKD. The CDR3 DNA follows: TGTGCCATCAGTGGAGGACGTTCGGCAGATACGCAGTATTTT. Protein: CAISGGRSADTQYF.

In this sample, this clone turned up once. The CDR3 bases are TGTGCCAGCAGCCCCGAGGCTTTCAGGGCTGGTCAGCCCCAGCATTTT. It is translated as CASSPEAFRAGQPQHF. The chain couples TRBV7-8 to TRBJ1-5; D is perhaps TRBD1 (5 bases). The CDR3 sequence is 16 residues long. CDR1 SGHVS and CDR2 FQNEAQ come from the germline V gene. V was trimmed by 5 bases and J by 6 bases, leaving 20 bases between them.

V gene TRBV27 combines with J gene TRBJ1-4; D gene unclear. V was trimmed by 0 bases and J by 5 bases, leaving 7 bases between them. The germline V gene encodes CDR1 MNHEY and CDR2 SMNVEV (reference sequence). This CDR3 region has 14 residues. The CDR3 is CASSLSPGNEKLFF. Written as DNA, the CDR3 is TGTGCCAGCAGTTTATCACCCGGGAATGAAAAACTGTTTTTT.

The rearrangement joins TRBV18 to TRBJ2-1, with 10 nucleotides matching TRBD2. Germline V gene data show CDR1 as KGHSH and CDR2 as LQKENI. The length of the CDR3 is 16 residues. V lost 3 bases and J lost 5; bases outside the gene matches: 7. This CDR3 reads CASSPVASGSNNEQFF. The CDR3 DNA follows: TGTGCCAGCTCACCGGTGGCTAGCGGGAGTAACAATGAGCAGTTCTTC.

This chain uses TRBV30 with TRBJ2-1, with a possible D match to TRBD2 (7 bases). Per germline, CDR1 GTSNPN and CDR2 SVGIG (reference sequence). The V end lost 8 bases, the J end lost 4 bases, and 21 bases lay between the germline ends. The CDR3 is made up of 15 amino acids. CDR3: CALGRGTPIYNEQFF. The CDR3 DNA follows: TGTGCCCTAGGGAGGGGGACACCGATATACAATGAGCAGTTCTTC.

The V gene is TRBV28, the J gene TRBJ1-1; D gene unclear. This CDR3 has 14 residues. V was cut by 5 bases and J by 1 base, with 11 bases left in between. The germline V gene has CDR1 MDHEN and CDR2 SYDVKM. CDR3 nucleotides: TGTGCCAGCAGTCGAAGAACCGCGAACACTGAAGCTTTCTTT. It specifies CASSRRTANTEAFF.

The rearrangement links TRBV5-4 to TRBJ2-7; no clear D. Trimming left V 3 bases short and J 3 bases short, with 7 bases between. The CDR3 consists of 12 residues. Germline CDR1 and CDR2: SGHNT and YYREEE (reference sequence). DNA for the CDR3: TGTGCCAGCAGCTACGGCCACTACGAGCAGTACTTC. This encodes CASSYGHYEQYF.

V usage is TRBV11-2 and J usage is TRBJ2-7, with D possibly matching TRBD2 (6 bases). The CDR3 sequence is 12 residues long. V was trimmed by 7 bases and J by 10 bases, leaving 17 bases between them. Germline lookup yields CDR1 SGHAT and CDR2 FQNNGV. CDR3 DNA: TGTGCCAGCACCCAGCTCCAGGGACTCCAGTACTTC. Amino acids: CASTQLQGLQYF.